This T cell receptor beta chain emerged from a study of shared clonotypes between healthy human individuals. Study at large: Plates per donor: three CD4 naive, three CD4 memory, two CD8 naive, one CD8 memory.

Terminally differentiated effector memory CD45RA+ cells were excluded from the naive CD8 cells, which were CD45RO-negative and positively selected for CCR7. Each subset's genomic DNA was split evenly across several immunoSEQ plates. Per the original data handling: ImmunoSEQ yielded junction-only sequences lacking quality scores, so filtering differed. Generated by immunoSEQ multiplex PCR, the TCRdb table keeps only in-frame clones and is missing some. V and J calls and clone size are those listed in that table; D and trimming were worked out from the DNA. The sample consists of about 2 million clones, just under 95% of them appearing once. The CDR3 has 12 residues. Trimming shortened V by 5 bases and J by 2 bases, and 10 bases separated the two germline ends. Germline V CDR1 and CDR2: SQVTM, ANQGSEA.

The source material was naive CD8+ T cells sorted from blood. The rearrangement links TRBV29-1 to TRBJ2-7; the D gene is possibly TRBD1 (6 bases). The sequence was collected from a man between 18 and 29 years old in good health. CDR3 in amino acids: CSVNSGAYEQYF. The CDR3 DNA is TGCAGCGTTAATTCAGGGGCCTACGAGCAGTACTTC.